This T cell receptor (beta chain) is from a study of blood T cell repertoires in COVID-19. Overall study: Sites across the United States, Italy and Spain contributed samples from acute and convalescent COVID-19. PBMCs, B-cell-depleted T cells, or T cells provided the cDNA or gDNA that made up the material.

Assay used: immunoSEQ multiplex PCR; TCRdb lists only in-frame clones, some missing. The data hold fewer than 250,000 clones, with nearly 95% observed a single time. The CDR3 is made up of 13 amino acids. V gave up 1 base and J gave up 3 bases, with 9 bases separating them. Germline CDR1 SQVTM, CDR2 ANQGSEA. The source is a man younger than 40 with COVID-19, enrolled during active disease. The specimen sequenced was peripheral blood. The chain is built from TRBV29-1 and TRBJ1-1; D is perhaps TRBD1 (5 bases). CDR3 nucleotide sequence: TGCAGCGTTGAAGTAGGGGACTACACTGAAGCTTTCTTT. Amino acids: CSVEVGDYTEAFF.